This section outlines one TCR beta chain sequence together with its context. CDR1 is MGHRA and CDR2 is YSYEKL in the germline V gene. V was pared by 1 base and J by 2 bases, with 12 bases between. The CDR3 totals 16 residues. Original handling: Nucleated cell counts were estimated from reference gene primer amplification. Method: immunoSEQ multiplex PCR; TCRdb's copy keeps in-frame clones and lacks some. The DNA was the basis for D and trimming; V, J and clone size are from that table. The sample lists 160,000 or so clones; 82% were seen once. This sample is drawn from a study of blood T cell repertoires in COVID-19. The wider study: The origin of the acute and convalescent COVID-19 samples was the United States, Italy and Spain. Sources were T cells, B-cell-depleted T cells, or PBMCs; the material itself was cDNA or gDNA.

This chain connects TRBV4-1 to TRBJ1-5; D call uncertain. This clonotype was sampled from a woman between 65 and 79 years old with acute or convalescent COVID-19. The sequencing sample was made of peripheral blood. The DNA for the CDR3 is TGCGCCAGCAGCCAAGTGGCAACAAGTGGCAATCAGCCCCAGCATTTT. It translates to CASSQVATSGNQPQHF.